The 18 T cell receptor beta chains below come from one sample, sequenced in a study of T cells in Graves' hyperthyroidism and ophthalmopathy. Amplification of TCR beta CDR3 regions used RNA as the template. Carried out on the TCR CDR3, a first-round RT-PCR used the HTBI primer set. TCRdb independently ran MiXCR on the multiplex PCR reads; one entry per CDR3 protein. The sample consists of about 690,000 distinct CDR3 sequences, 15% to 20% of them appearing once. Sample: blood. The receptors originated from a man aged 45-65 years with Graves' hyperthyroidism.

This clonotype has ten or more counts. The chain links TRBV28 to TRBJ1-1; D remains unclear. CDR3 size: 12 residues. Germline CDR1 is MDHEN and CDR2 is SYDVKM. With 6 bases removed from V and 5 bases from J, the gap between germline ends came to 10 bases. The CDR3: CASSSFGTEAFF. Here the CDR3 DNA reads TGTGCCAGCAGCTCCTTTGGGACTGAAGCTTTCTTT.

This clonotype has more than one count but fewer than ten. The rearrangement links TRBV2 to TRBJ2-6; 7 positions agree with TRBD1. Trimming cost V 5 bases and J 2 bases; bases outside gene matches: 9. The CDR3 contains 17 residues. Per germline, CDR1 SNHLY and CDR2 FYNNEI. The CDR3 DNA sequence: TGTGCCAGCAGTAAACGACAGGGCATAGCTGGGGCCAACGTCCTGACTTTC. It is translated as CASSKRQGIAGANVLTF.

The chain combines TRBV10-3 with TRBJ2-5, with TRBD2 as a possible D gene (6 bases). The length of the CDR3 is 13 residues. Germline lookup yields CDR1 ENHRY and CDR2 SYGVKD. The V gene lost 10 bases and the J gene lost 4 bases, with 16 bases spanning the gap. This CDR3 is CATVAGPGETQYF. CDR3 sequence (DNA): TGTGCCACGGTCGCGGGGCCGGGAGAGACCCAGTACTTC.

A few counts support this clonotype. In DNA, the CDR3 is TGTGCCAGCAGTCCCTACGCAGGGGGAAGAGGCAATCAGCCCCAGCATTTT. It translates to CASSPYAGGRGNQPQHF. V usage is TRBV28 and J usage is TRBJ1-5; 7 bases are shared with TRBD1. J gave up 2 bases and V 5 bases, and 12 bases lay outside the gene matches. Germline V gene data show CDR1 as MDHEN and CDR2 as SYDVKM. The CDR3 is 17 residues long.

The table lists this clonotype with a few counts. This rearrangement joins TRBV4-1 to TRBJ2-7; a weak D match, TRBD1 (5 bases). V lost 0 bases and J lost 6, with 15 bases in between. CDR1 and CDR2 from the germline V gene are MGHRA and YSYEKL. The CDR3 is 15 residues long. CDR3 coding DNA: TGCGCCAGCAGCCAAGAAGGGGCGAGGCTGGTCGAGCAGTACTTC. Translated: CASSQEGARLVEQYF.

This clonotype has a count of ten or more. The chain couples TRBV12-3 or TRBV12-4 to TRBJ2-2; 7 positions match TRBD2. V lost 6 bases to trimming and J lost 6 bases; unmatched junction nucleotides: 7. The CDR3 runs to 14 residues. CDR3 coding DNA: TGTGCCAGCAGCGGGACTACGGCGGCCGGGGAGCTGTTTTTT. As protein: CASSGTTAAGELFF.

This clonotype was counted a few times. This rearrangement joins TRBV4-1 to TRBJ1-3; 9 bases agree with TRBD1. The CDR3 has 16 residues. Per the germline V gene, CDR1 is MGHRA and CDR2 is YSYEKL. After removal of 1 base from V and 3 bases from J, the junction contained 4 bases not matched to a gene. CDR3 sequence: CASSQVLTGGGNTIYF. CDR3 in DNA: TGCGCCAGCAGCCAAGTCTTGACAGGGGGTGGAAACACCATATATTTT.

This clonotype was seen at least ten times. J is TRBJ2-5 and V is TRBV12-5, with 13 bases matching TRBD2. This CDR3 region has 17 residues. Germline CDR1 LGHNT, CDR2 FRNRAP. The trim removed 3 bases at V and 4 bases at J, leaving 8 bases unmatched. In nucleotides, the CDR3 is TGTGCTAGTGGTTTCCGGACTAGCGGGAGTTTAGGAGAGACCCAGTACTTC. It codes for CASGFRTSGSLGETQYF.

This clonotype was seen ten or more times. This chain connects TRBV19 to TRBJ2-1; D may correspond to TRBD1 or TRBD2 (6 bases each). Per germline, CDR1 LNHDA and CDR2 SQIVND (reference sequence). V was shortened by 4 bases and J by 7 bases, with 17 bases between the two germline ends. The CDR3 contains 15 residues. For the CDR3, the DNA is TGTGCCAGTAGTACTCCGGGGGCCGGAAGAAATGAGCAGTTCTTC. It is translated as CASSTPGAGRNEQFF.

The sample holds many counts of this clonotype. J is TRBJ2-1 and V is TRBV24-1; 9 positions match TRBD1. The CDR3 consists of 15 residues. V was pared by 4 bases and J by 6 bases, with 6 bases of the junction left unmatched. CDR1 and CDR2 from the germline V gene are KGHDR and SFDVKD. CDR3 residues: CATSEDRGSSNEQFF. The CDR3 region has the DNA TGTGCCACCAGTGAAGACAGGGGGTCCAGCAATGAGCAGTTCTTC.

The rearrangement links TRBV20-1 to TRBJ1-4, with 7 nucleotides matching TRBD1. The CDR3 is 16 amino acids. Germline V gives CDR1 DFQATT, CDR2 SNEGSKA (reference sequence). V dropped 5 bases and J dropped 1; count of bases not matched to a gene: 10. The CDR3 DNA reads as TGCAGTGCTCCTAGTAAGGGGGCCAGAACTAATGAAAAACTGTTTTTT. It yields the protein CSAPSKGARTNEKLFF.

The V and J genes are TRBV28 and TRBJ2-7; possibly TRBD1 or TRBD2 for D (5 bases each). Germline V lookup: CDR1 MDHEN, CDR2 SYDVKM. The CDR3 covers 14 residues. The V and J ends lost 6 bases and 3 bases respectively, with 15 bases between them. DNA of the CDR3: TGTGCCAGCAGCACGCCGGGACGGCTCTACGAGCAGTACTTC. It is translated as CASSTPGRLYEQYF.

The rearrangement links TRBV2 to TRBJ1-2; D is undetermined. The CDR3 sequence is 15 residues long. Trimming cost V 4 bases and J 0 bases, with 12 bases left between them. Germline V gene sequence: CDR1 SNHLY, CDR2 FYNNEI. CDR3 DNA sequence: TGTGCCAGCAGTGTAGCGGGTAGTTCTAACTATGGCTACACCTTC. This codes for CASSVAGSSNYGYTF.

In this sample, this clonotype turned up many times. This sequence joins TRBV28 and TRBJ1-2; 11 bases match TRBD1. Losses at the gene ends were 7 bases for V and 4 bases for J; bases not matched to a gene: 5. The CDR3 runs to 14 residues. CDR1 MDHEN and CDR2 SYDVKM come from the germline V gene. This CDR3 is CASNAGTGGYGYTF. CDR3 coding DNA: TGTGCCAGCAATGCCGGGACAGGGGGCTATGGCTACACCTTC.

There are many counts of this clonotype. The V and J genes are TRBV3-1 and TRBJ1-1; a possible D gene is TRBD1 (6 bases). The CDR3 loop spans 13 amino acids. From germline, CDR1 is LGHDT and CDR2 YNNKEL (reference sequence). With 7 bases removed from V and 4 bases from J, the gap between germline ends came to 13 bases. The DNA for the CDR3 is TGTGCCAGCACCGCGAAACAGGGCACTGAAGCTTTCTTT. Translated, it gives CASTAKQGTEAFF.

This clonotype has ten or more counts. The chain combines TRBV27 with TRBJ2-7, with TRBD2 as a possible D gene (6 bases). The V end was cut by 2 bases, the J end by 2 bases, with 10 bases between. CDR1 and CDR2 from the germline V gene are MNHEY and SMNVEV (reference sequence). The CDR3 spans 14 residues. DNA of the CDR3: TGTGCCAGCAGTTTAGGGGACTCACCCTACGAGCAGTACTTC. This sequence encodes CASSLGDSPYEQYF.

This clonotype showed up many times. The chain recombines TRBV2 with TRBJ1-1; 9 bases are a match to TRBD1. The CDR3 sequence is 15 residues long. Germline V CDR1 and CDR2: SNHLY, FYNNEI. V lost 6 bases, J lost 4 bases, and 9 bases stayed unmatched. Written as DNA, the CDR3 is TGTGCCAGCAGGAACTACAGGGGGCAAGGCACTGAAGCTTTCTTT. Translation: CASRNYRGQGTEAFF.

V is TRBV7-9 and J is TRBJ1-4; no definite D call. The germline V gene has CDR1 SEHNR and CDR2 FQNEAQ (reference sequence). V gave up 5 bases and J gave up 8 bases, with 21 bases separating them. CDR3 length: 16 residues. CDR3 residues: CASSDRGRGLVEKLFF. DNA for the CDR3: TGTGCCAGCAGCGATCGAGGCCGGGGTCTAGTCGAAAAACTGTTTTTT.